Below, one TCR beta chain is given with its context. In the authors' methods: Amplification with reference gene primers provided the estimates of nucleated cell counts. Profiling relied on immunoSEQ multiplex PCR, and the TCRdb table lists in-frame clones only, not all of them. V and J calls and clone size come straight from that table; D and trimming were deduced from the DNA. Of about 40,000 clones in the sample, about four fifths were seen once. This sample stems from a study of blood T cell repertoires in COVID-19. Study-level background: Donors in the United States, Italy and Spain gave samples during acute or convalescent COVID-19.

Germline V gene lookup returns CDR1 GTSNPN and CDR2 SVGIG (reference sequence). Trimming removed 3 bases at V and 1 base at J, with 7 bases between. This CDR3 has 13 amino acids. The chain combines TRBV30 with TRBJ1-5; D not certain. The sequence came from an older woman with acute or convalescent COVID-19. Sequences were obtained from peripheral blood. DNA of the CDR3: TGTGCCTGGAGCTCGGGGAGCAATCAGCCCCAGCATTTT. Residues: CAWSSGSNQPQHF.